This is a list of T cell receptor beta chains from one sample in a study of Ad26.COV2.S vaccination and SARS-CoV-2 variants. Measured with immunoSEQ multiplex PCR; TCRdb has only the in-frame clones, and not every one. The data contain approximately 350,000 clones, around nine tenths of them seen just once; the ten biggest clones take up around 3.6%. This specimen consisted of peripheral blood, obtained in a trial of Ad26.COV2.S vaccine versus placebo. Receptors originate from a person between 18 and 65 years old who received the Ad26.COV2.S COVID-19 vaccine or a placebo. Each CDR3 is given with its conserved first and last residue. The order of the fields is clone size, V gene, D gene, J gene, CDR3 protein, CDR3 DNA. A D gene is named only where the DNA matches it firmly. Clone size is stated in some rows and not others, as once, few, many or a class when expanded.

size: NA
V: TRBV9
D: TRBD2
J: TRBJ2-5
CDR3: CASSVGGGAGETQYF
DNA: TGTGCCAGCAGCGTGGGCGGGGGGGCTGGAGAGACCCAGTACTTC

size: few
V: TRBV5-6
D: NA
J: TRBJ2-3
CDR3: CASSESSDTQYF
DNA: TGTGCCAGCAGCGAGAGTTCAGATACGCAGTATTTT

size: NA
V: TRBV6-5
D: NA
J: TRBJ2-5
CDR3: CASSYGETQYF
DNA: TGTGCCAGCAGTTACGGAGAGACCCAGTACTTC

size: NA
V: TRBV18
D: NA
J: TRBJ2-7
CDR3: CASSPPLAYEQYF
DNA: TGTGCCAGCTCACCACCGCTTGCCTACGAGCAGTACTTC

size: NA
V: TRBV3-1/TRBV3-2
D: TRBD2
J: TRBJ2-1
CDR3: CASSHGTSIDNEQFF
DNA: TGTGCCAGCAGCCACGGGACTAGTATCGACAATGAGCAGTTCTTC

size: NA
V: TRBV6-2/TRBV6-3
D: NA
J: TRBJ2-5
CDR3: CASSYVSGGETQYF
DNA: TGTGCCAGCAGTTACGTTAGCGGTGGGGAGACCCAGTACTTC

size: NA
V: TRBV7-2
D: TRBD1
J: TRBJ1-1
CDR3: CASSTGTGARRTEAFF
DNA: TGTGCCAGCAGCACGGGGACAGGGGCTCGACGCACTGAAGCTTTCTTT

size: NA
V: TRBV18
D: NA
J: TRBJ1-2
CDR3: CASSPKQGEFNYGYTF
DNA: TGTGCCAGCTCACCTAAACAGGGCGAGTTTAACTATGGCTACACCTTC

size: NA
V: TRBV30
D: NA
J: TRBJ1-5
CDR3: CAWRGGPNQPQHF
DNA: TGTGCCTGGAGGGGAGGGCCCAATCAGCCCCAGCATTTT

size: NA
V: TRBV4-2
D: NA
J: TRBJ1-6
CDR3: CASSQDPRGVSYNSPLHF
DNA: TGTGCCAGCAGCCAAGATCCAAGGGGGGTATCCTATAATTCACCCCTCCACTTT

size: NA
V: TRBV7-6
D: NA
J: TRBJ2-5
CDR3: CASRQGTETQYF
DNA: TGTGCCAGCAGACAGGGAACAGAGACCCAGTACTTC

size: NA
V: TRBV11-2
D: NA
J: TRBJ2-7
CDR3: CASSLTGLSYEQYF
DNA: TGTGCCAGCAGCTTAACAGGTCTCTCCTACGAGCAGTACTTC

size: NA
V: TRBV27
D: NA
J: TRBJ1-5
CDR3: CASSIGLSNQPQHF
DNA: TGTGCCAGCAGCATTGGGCTTAGCAATCAGCCCCAGCATTTT

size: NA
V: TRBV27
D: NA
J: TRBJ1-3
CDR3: CASSLGQPVFGNTIYF
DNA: TGTGCCAGCAGTTTAGGGCAGCCAGTATTCGGAAACACCATATATTTT

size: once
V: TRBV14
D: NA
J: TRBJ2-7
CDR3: CASSQGVTYEQYF
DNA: TGTGCCAGCAGCCAAGGAGTCACCTACGAGCAGTACTTC

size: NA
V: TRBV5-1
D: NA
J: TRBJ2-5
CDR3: CASSLSPDSQETQYF
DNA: TGCGCCAGCAGCTTGTCTCCCGACAGCCAAGAGACCCAGTACTTC

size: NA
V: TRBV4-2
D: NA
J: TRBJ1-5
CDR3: CASSQDLGADQPQHF
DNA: TGTGCCAGCAGCCAAGATCTGGGGGCGGATCAGCCCCAGCATTTT

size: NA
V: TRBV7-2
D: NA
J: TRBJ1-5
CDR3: CASSLSRDQPQHF
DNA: TGTGCCAGCAGCCTCAGCAGGGATCAGCCCCAGCATTTT

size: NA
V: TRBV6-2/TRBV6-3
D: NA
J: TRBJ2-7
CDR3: CASSYARYEQYF
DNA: TGTGCCAGCAGTTACGCGAGATACGAGCAGTACTTC

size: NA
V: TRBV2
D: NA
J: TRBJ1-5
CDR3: CASTTLDSTNQPQHF
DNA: TGTGCCAGCACAACATTGGACAGCACAAATCAGCCCCAGCATTTT

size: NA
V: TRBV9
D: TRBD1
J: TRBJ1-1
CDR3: CASSPRQGGTEAFF
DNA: TGTGCCAGCAGCCCCAGACAGGGAGGCACTGAAGCTTTCTTT

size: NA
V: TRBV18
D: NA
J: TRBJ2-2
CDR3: CASSPFVQSNTGELFF
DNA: TGTGCCAGCTCACCGTTCGTACAGTCGAACACCGGGGAGCTGTTTTTT

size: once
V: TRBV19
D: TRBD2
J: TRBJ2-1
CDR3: CASLAGGNYNEQFF
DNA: TGTGCCAGTCTAGCGGGGGGCAACTACAATGAGCAGTTCTTC

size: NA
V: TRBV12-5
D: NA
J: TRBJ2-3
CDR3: CASTPPRDGLYTDTQYF
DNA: TGTGCTAGCACACCCCCCCGGGACGGACTTTACACAGATACGCAGTATTTT

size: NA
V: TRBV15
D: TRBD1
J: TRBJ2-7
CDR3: CATSRDRQGYEQYF
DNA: TGTGCCACCAGCAGAGATCGACAGGGCTACGAGCAGTACTTC

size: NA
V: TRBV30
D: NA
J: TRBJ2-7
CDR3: CAWSADGSYEQYF
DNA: TGTGCCTGGAGTGCTGATGGTTCCTACGAGCAGTACTTC

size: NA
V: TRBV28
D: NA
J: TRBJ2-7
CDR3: CASSPFAGSYEQYF
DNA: TGTGCCAGCAGCCCCTTTGCGGGGTCCTACGAGCAGTACTTC

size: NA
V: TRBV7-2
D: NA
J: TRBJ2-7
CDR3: CASSLVSGDEQYF
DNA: TGTGCCAGCAGCTTAGTGAGTGGGGACGAGCAGTACTTC

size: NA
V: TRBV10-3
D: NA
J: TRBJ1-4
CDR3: CAISERNRPGGEKLFF
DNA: TGTGCCATCAGTGAGCGCAACAGGCCGGGGGGAGAAAAACTGTTTTTT

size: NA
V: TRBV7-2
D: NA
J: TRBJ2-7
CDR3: CASSLVTLSYEQYF
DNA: TGTGCCAGCAGCTTAGTTACCCTCTCCTACGAGCAGTACTTC

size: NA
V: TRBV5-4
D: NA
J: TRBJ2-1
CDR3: CASSPFDRKDEQFF
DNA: TGTGCCAGCAGCCCTTTCGACAGAAAGGATGAGCAGTTCTTC

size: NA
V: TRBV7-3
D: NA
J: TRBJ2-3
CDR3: CASSQGSATDTQYF
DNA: TGTGCCAGCAGCCAGGGAAGCGCCACAGATACGCAGTATTTT

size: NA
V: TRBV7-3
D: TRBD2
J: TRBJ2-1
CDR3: CASSPRAGGQYNEQFF
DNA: TGTGCCAGCAGCCCTCGGGCGGGGGGGCAATACAATGAGCAGTTCTTC

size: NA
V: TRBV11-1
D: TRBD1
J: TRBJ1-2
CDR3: CASSPGGGHYGYTF
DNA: TGTGCCAGCAGCCCGGGAGGGGGCCACTATGGCTACACCTTC

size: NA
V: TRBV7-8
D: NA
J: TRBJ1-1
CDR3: CASSFGQPNTEAFF
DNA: TGTGCCAGCAGCTTTGGACAGCCGAACACTGAAGCTTTCTTT

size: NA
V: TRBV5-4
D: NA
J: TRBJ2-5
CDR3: CASSDVMGHQETQYF
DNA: TGTGCCAGCAGTGATGTAATGGGACACCAAGAGACCCAGTACTTC

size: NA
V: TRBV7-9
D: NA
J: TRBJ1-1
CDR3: CASSLTTGGTEAFF
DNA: TGTGCCAGCAGCTTAACGACAGGAGGGACTGAAGCTTTCTTT

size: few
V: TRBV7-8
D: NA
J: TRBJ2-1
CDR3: CASSLARLSGRNEQFF
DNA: TGTGCCAGCAGCTTAGCGAGGCTCTCTGGGAGGAATGAGCAGTTCTTC

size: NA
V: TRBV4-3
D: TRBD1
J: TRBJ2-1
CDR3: CASGAGTGKNNEQFF
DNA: TGCGCCAGCGGCGCGGGGACAGGGAAAAACAATGAGCAGTTCTTC

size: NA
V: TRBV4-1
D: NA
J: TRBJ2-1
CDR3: CASSQDPERNNEQFF
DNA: TGCGCCAGCAGCCAAGATCCAGAACGGAACAATGAGCAGTTCTTC